Described below is a single TCR beta chain sequence and its context. As yet, its antigen is unknown. The CDR3 length is 16 residues. Germline CDR1 is SGHNT and CDR2 is YYREEE (reference sequence). V lost 0 bases and J 3 bases, leaving 13 bases between the germline ends. The entry originates in a study of T cells in localized non-small cell lung cancer. Study-level points and caveats: A median around 55 of the top 100 tumor clones appeared in adjacent lung. Uninvolved adjacent lung showed peak T cell clonality, exceeding tumor. Sequencing involved a lone tumor region, leaving heterogeneity possible.

The data were produced by immunoSEQ multiplex PCR, yet TCRdb's version contains in-frame clones alone and is incomplete. The table has fewer than 45,000 clones, over 70% seen once. This sequence joins TRBV5-4 and TRBJ1-5; TRBD1 might be the D (5 bases). The clonotype was recovered from a male donor older than 55 with stage III squamous cell lung carcinoma. The starting material was peripheral blood, obtained before any cancer treatment. CDR3 in amino acids: CASSLGGRTFNQPQHF. CDR3 sequence (DNA): TGTGCCAGCAGCTTGGGGGGACGGACTTTCAATCAGCCCCAGCATTTT. The full variable domain, in which reference TRBV5-4 and TRBJ1-5 provide the parts outside the CDR3, is ETGVTQSPTHLIKTRGQQVTLRCSSQSGHNTVSWYQQALGQGPQFIFQYYREEENGRGNFPPRFSGLQFPNYSSELNVNALELDDSALYLCASSLGGRTFNQPQHFGDGTRLSIL.